This T cell receptor beta chain was found in a study of long-term antiretroviral therapy in people with HIV. At the level of the study: The earliest samples came from an era when ART typically awaited falling CD4 counts. Study findings and constraints: At every time point, clones expanded before ART dominated the repertoire. Whereas controls had wider CDR3 length ranges, HIV repertoires had narrower ones.

To note about this clone: Its matching antigen is unknown.

Germline CDR1 reads SQVTM; CDR2 reads ANQGSEA. The CDR3 consists of 13 residues. Deletions cut 4 bases from V and 1 base from J, with 10 bases between. Donors each had at least one pre-ART PBMC sample and at least two post-ART ones. With survey level as its setting, the immunoSEQ assay was v3.0. The assay was immunoSEQ multiplex PCR, and TCRdb's table has in-frame clones only and misses some. The sample has 15,000 to 20,000 clones, more than 75% seen once. This TCR derives from a man in his fifties with HIV. The material sequenced was unsorted PBMCs, taken 6.9 years after starting antiretroviral therapy. The chain combines TRBV29-1 with TRBJ1-1; no clear D. CDR3 coding DNA: TGCAGCGTTGCCCCCCAGGCGAACACTGAAGCTTTCTTT. Protein sequence: CSVAPQANTEAFF.